One and the same sample provided the 12 T cell receptor beta chains below, sequenced in a study of control samples from healthy donors and cancer patients (dated by TCRdb to about 2020). Receptors were amplified or captured by the immunoSEQ multiplex PCR assay. TCRdb took over this immuneACCESS table, retaining in-frame rearrangements with V and J assigned. Such tables are incomplete; in checked studies, under half of the missing clones stem from an unresolved V gene, and the remainder is unexplained. The sample contains tens of thousands of clones, 80% to 95% of them found a single time. The ten biggest clones cover 1.3% of the sample. Sample: PBMCs. All receptors come from a woman aged 40 to 55 with lung cancer.

The chain employs TRBV7-4 and TRBJ1-5, with D possibly TRBD1 on 5 matching bases. CDR3 length equals 17 residues. Trimming pared 1 base from V and 2 bases from J, leaving 15 bases between. The germline gives CDR1 SGHVT, CDR2 SQSDAQ. CDR3 bases: TGTGCCAGCAGCTTAGAGCAACGGGGACCGCGCAATCAGCCCCAGCATTTT. It is translated as CASSLEQRGPRNQPQHF. The full variable domain, in which reference TRBV7-4 and TRBJ1-5 provide the parts outside the CDR3, is GAGVSQSPRYKVAKRGRDVALRCDSISGHVTLYWYRQTLGQGSEVLTYSQSDAQRDKSGRPSGRFSAERPERSVSTLKIQRTEQGDSAVYLCASSLEQRGPRNQPQHFGDGTRLSIL.

The chain employs TRBV5-1 and TRBJ1-2; D might be TRBD1 (6 bases). The V end lost 6 bases, the J end lost 2 bases, and 26 bases lay between the germline ends. Germline loops: CDR1 SGHRS, CDR2 YFSETQ. The CDR3 loop spans 18 amino acids. This chain's CDR3 is CASKLRGGTSRTNYGYTF. The CDR3 DNA reads TGCGCCAGCAAATTGCGGGGGGGCACCTCCCGAACGAACTATGGCTACACCTTC.

The CDR3 nucleotides are TGTGCCAGCAGTGAAGCGCTGAGTCCGGGGGACCATCAGCCCCAGCATTTT. Translating it yields CASSEALSPGDHQPQHF. The chain employs TRBV2 and TRBJ1-5, with D perhaps TRBD1 (5 bases). V lost 0 bases, J lost 5 bases, and 17 bases lay in between. Germline CDR1 reads SNHLY; CDR2 reads FYNNEI. The CDR3 length is 17 residues.

This clone was recorded only once. The chain uses TRBV14 and TRBJ1-1; D might be TRBD1 (5 bases). Trimming left V 4 bases short and J 1 base short, with 13 bases between. This CDR3 spans 15 amino acids. Germline V gene sequence: CDR1 SGHDN, CDR2 FVKESK. The CDR3 loop reads CASSRGYWGNTEAFF. CDR3 sequence (DNA): TGTGCCAGCAGCCGGGGCTATTGGGGGAACACTGAAGCTTTCTTT.

The V and J genes are TRBV7-9 and TRBJ1-2; 7 positions match TRBD1. The junction had 9 bases not matched to a gene; V was cut back by 5 bases and J by 0 bases. The CDR3 loop spans 16 amino acids. CDR1 SEHNR and CDR2 FQNEAQ come from the germline V gene (reference sequence). For the CDR3, the DNA is TGTGCCAGCAGCGAATTCCAGACAGGGCCTAACTATGGCTACACCTTC. Translated: CASSEFQTGPNYGYTF.

The chain joins TRBV14 to TRBJ2-2, with no clear D. The V gene lost 0 bases and the J gene lost 6 bases, with 5 bases spanning the gap. CDR3 length: 13 residues. The V gene's germline CDR1 is SGHDN and CDR2 FVKESK. The CDR3 loop is CASSQDWSGELFF. The CDR3 coding sequence is TGTGCCAGCAGCCAAGATTGGTCCGGGGAGCTGTTTTTT. Supplemented by reference TRBV14 and TRBJ2-2, the full variable domain reads EAGVTQFPSHSVIEKGQTVTLRCDPISGHDNLYWYRRVMGKEIKFLLHFVKESKQDESGMPNNRFLAERTGGTYSTLKVQPAELEDSGVYFCASSQDWSGELFFGEGSRLTVL.

This clone appeared once. The rearrangement joins TRBV19 to TRBJ2-7, with TRBD2 matching 9 bases. This CDR3 has 15 residues. Germline lookup yields CDR1 LNHDA and CDR2 SQIVND (reference sequence). The junction had 3 bases not matched to a gene; V was cut back by 1 base and J by 2 bases. The CDR3 DNA follows: TGTGCCAGTAGTATAGCCGCTAGCGGGGCCTACGAGCAGTACTTC. It codes for CASSIAASGAYEQYF.

The genes are TRBV7-6 and TRBJ2-5; 7 nucleotides match TRBD2. Trimming at V came to 5 bases and at J to 5 bases, leaving 5 bases not matched to a gene. In germline, CDR1 is SGHVS, CDR2 FNYEAQ. The CDR3 is made up of 13 amino acids. CDR3 nucleotide sequence: TGTGCCAGCAGCCGGGGGGATTCGGAGACCCAGTACTTC. Translation: CASSRGDSETQYF.

The chain links TRBV6-6 to TRBJ1-2; TRBD1 matches at 9 bases. V was pared by 9 bases and J by 7 bases, with 15 bases of the junction left unmatched. The CDR3 runs 15 residues. Germline CDR1 is MNHNY and CDR2 is SVGAGI (reference sequence). CDR3 region: CASKEPGQGIGGYTF. The DNA for the CDR3 is TGTGCCAGTAAGGAGCCGGGACAGGGAATTGGTGGCTACACCTTC.

The rearrangement uses TRBV6-1 and TRBJ2-7, with 10 bases identical to TRBD2. After removal of 2 bases from V and 4 bases from J, the junction contained 5 bases not matched to a gene. CDR3 length: 15 residues. Germline CDR1 is MNHNS and CDR2 is SASEGT. The CDR3 DNA sequence: TGTGCCAGCAGTGAAAGCGGGGGGGCCGTTTACGAGCAGTACTTC. Translated, it gives CASSESGGAVYEQYF.

This clone was counted once. The genes are TRBV20-1 and TRBJ2-6; D is unclear. The CDR3 runs to 11 residues. Trimming cost V 5 bases and J 3 bases, with 2 bases left between them. The germline CDR1 and CDR2 sequences are DFQATT and SNEGSKA (reference sequence). For the CDR3, the DNA is TGCAGTGCTCGTGGGGCCAACGTCCTGACTTTC. Protein product: CSARGANVLTF.

The rearrangement links TRBV12-5 to TRBJ1-5; no clear D. Germline loops: CDR1 LGHNT, CDR2 FRNRAP. CDR3 length: 11 amino acids. V was clipped by 5 bases and J by 9 bases, with 8 bases between them. This CDR3 reads CASGLVGPQHF. Here the CDR3 DNA reads TGTGCTAGTGGTCTTGTAGGGCCCCAGCATTTT.